The 5 T cell receptor beta chains below were found in one sample sequenced in a study of PD-L1 blockade in urothelial cancer. The method was immunoSEQ multiplex PCR; TCRdb's version includes in-frame clones alone and lacks a portion of them. The data show approximately 700 clones, roughly 40% seen once. The material was tumor tissue, obtained before atezolizumab (anti-PD-L1) treatment. These receptors all come from a man aged 65 to 79 with urothelial cancer.

This clone has a handful of counts. This chain joins TRBV11-3 and TRBJ2-7; 7 bases are shared with TRBD1. CDR1 and CDR2 from the germline V gene are SGHNT and YENEEA. After removal of 3 bases from V and 2 bases from J, the junction contained 10 bases not matched to a gene. The CDR3 is 16 residues long. The CDR3: CASSLAVGTEPYEQYF. The CDR3 DNA reads TGTGCCAGCAGCTTGGCCGTCGGGACAGAACCCTACGAGCAGTACTTC. Supplemented by reference TRBV11-3 and TRBJ2-7, the full variable domain reads EAGVVQSPRYKIIEKKQPVAFWCNPISGHNTLYWYLQNLGQGPELLIRYENEEAVDDSQLPKDRFSAERLKGVDSTLKIQPAELGDSAVYLCASSLAVGTEPYEQYFGPGTRLTVT.

Judged by abundance, this clone is large. The genes are TRBV6-1 and TRBJ2-2, with 10 bases aligning to TRBD1. V lost 1 base and J lost 2; bases outside the gene matches: 1. From germline, CDR1 is MNHNS and CDR2 SASEGT. The CDR3 is 16 amino acids. The CDR3 loop is CASSEGDRGNTGELFF. DNA for the CDR3: TGTGCCAGCAGTGAAGGGGACAGGGGTAACACCGGGGAGCTGTTTTTT.

This chain joins TRBV10-3 and TRBJ1-3, with D hard to call. Germline CDR1 reads ENHRY; CDR2 reads SYGVKD. The CDR3 contains 13 residues. V was clipped by 0 bases and J by 4 bases, with 4 bases between them. The CDR3 DNA reads as TGTGCCATCAGTGAGTCGGTGGGAAACACCATATATTTT. Translation gives CAISESVGNTIYF.

CDR3 sequence reads: CASSLMSVTFYEQYF. The CDR3 nucleotides read TGTGCCAGCAGTTTAATGTCAGTAACCTTCTACGAGCAGTACTTC. The V call is TRBV27, the J call TRBJ2-7; D is unresolved. The CDR3 covers 15 residues. The ends were cut back, 2 bases at V and 3 bases at J, with 14 bases in the middle. Germline V CDR1 and CDR2: MNHEY, SMNVEV (reference sequence).

A few counts support this clone. The J gene is TRBJ1-3, the V gene TRBV10-2; the D is unclear. CDR1 and CDR2 from the germline V gene are WSHSY and SAAADI. V lost 5 bases and J 3 bases, leaving 8 bases between the germline ends. CDR3 size: 13 residues. CDR3 sequence: CASSNSGGNTIYF. In nucleotides, the CDR3 is TGCGCCAGCAGTAACAGTGGTGGAAACACCATATATTTT.